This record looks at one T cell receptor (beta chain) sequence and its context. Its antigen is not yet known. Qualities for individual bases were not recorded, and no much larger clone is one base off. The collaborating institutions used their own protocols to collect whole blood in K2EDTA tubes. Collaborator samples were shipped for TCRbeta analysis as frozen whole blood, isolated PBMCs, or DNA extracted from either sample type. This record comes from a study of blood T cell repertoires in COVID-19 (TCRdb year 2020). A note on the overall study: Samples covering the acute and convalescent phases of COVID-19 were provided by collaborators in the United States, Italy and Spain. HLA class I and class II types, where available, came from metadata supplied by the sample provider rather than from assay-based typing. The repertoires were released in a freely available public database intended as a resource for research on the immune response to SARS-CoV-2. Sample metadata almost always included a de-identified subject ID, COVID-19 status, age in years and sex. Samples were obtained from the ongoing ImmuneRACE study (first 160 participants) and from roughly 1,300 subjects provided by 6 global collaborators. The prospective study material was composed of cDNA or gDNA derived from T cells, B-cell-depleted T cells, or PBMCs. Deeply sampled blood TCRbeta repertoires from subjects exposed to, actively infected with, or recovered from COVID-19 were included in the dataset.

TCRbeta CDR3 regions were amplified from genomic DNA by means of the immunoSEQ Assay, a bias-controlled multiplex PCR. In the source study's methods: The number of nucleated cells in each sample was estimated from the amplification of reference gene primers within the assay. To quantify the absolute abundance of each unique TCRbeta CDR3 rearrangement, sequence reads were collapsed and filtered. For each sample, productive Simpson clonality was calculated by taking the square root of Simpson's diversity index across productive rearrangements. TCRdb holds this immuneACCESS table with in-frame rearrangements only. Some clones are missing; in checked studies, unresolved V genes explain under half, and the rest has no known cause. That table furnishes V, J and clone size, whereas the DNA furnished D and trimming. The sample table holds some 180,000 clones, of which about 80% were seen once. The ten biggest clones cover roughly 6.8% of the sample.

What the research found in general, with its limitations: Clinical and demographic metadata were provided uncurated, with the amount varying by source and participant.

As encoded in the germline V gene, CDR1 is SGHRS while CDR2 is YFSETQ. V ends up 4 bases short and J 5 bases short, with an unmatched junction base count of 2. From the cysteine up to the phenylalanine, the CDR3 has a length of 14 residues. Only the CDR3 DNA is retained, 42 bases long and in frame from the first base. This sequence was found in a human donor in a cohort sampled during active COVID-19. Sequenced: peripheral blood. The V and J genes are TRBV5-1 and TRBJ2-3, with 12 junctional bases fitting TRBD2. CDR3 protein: CASSILAGGDTQYF. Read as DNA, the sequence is TGCGCCAGCAGCATACTAGCGGGGGGAGATACGCAGTATTTT.